Presented here are 27 T cell receptor beta chains from one specimen sequenced in a study of T cell responses to AZD1222 COVID-19 vaccine (dated by TCRdb to the early 2020s). The time point label, read with the paper, signifies: baseline before first vaccination. Interpreted using the paper, the treatment or condition label stands for: meningococcal conjugate vaccine given as trial control. Libraries were built with the immunoSEQ multiplex PCR assay. The table comes from immuneACCESS by way of TCRdb, which keeps in-frame sequences with V and J called. Part of the clones is missing from these tables; in studies checked, under half for an unresolved V gene and the rest for unknown reasons. The sample contains approximately 150,000 clones, 93% of them found a single time. The ten largest clones take up around 0.85% of the sample. The sample was peripheral blood, taken on day 0 of MenACWY control vaccination. These receptor sequences come from an adult in good health.

The chain employs TRBV7-9 and TRBJ2-1; TRBD2 matches at 13 bases. J was trimmed by 12 bases and V by 5 bases; bases with no gene match: 13. This CDR3 is built from 16 residues. Germline CDR1 is SEHNR and CDR2 is FQNEAQ (reference sequence). The CDR3 reads CASSQTGLAGPLGQFF. For the CDR3, the DNA is TGTGCCAGCAGCCAAACGGGACTAGCGGGGCCCTTGGGGCAGTTCTTC. The full variable domain, rest sourced from reference TRBV7-9 and TRBJ2-1, is DTGVSQNPRHKITKRGQNVTFRCDPISEHNRLYWYRQTLGQGPEFLTYFQNEAQLEKSRLLSDRFSAERPKGSFSTLEIQRTEQGDSAMYLCASSQTGLAGPLGQFFGPGTRLTVL.

V usage is TRBV7-9 and J usage is TRBJ2-7, with no clear D. Trimming removed 2 bases at V and 5 bases at J, with 10 bases between. The length of the CDR3 is 13 residues. The germline V gene has CDR1 SEHNR and CDR2 FQNEAQ (reference sequence). Here the CDR3 DNA reads TGTGCCAGCAGCTTATTGCGGCTAAACGAGCAGTACTTC. As protein: CASSLLRLNEQYF. Complete variable domain (other parts from reference TRBV7-9 and TRBJ2-7): DTGVSQNPRHKITKRGQNVTFRCDPISEHNRLYWYRQTLGQGPEFLTYFQNEAQLEKSRLLSDRFSAERPKGSFSTLEIQRTEQGDSAMYLCASSLLRLNEQYFGPGTRLTVT.

This clone occurred a few times. V gene TRBV4-3 combines with J gene TRBJ1-3; D is unclear. V was shortened by 0 bases and J by 6 bases, with 9 bases between the two germline ends. This CDR3 spans 14 amino acids. CDR1 LGHNA and CDR2 YSLEER come from the germline V gene. The CDR3 spells CASSQDSIKNTIYF. In DNA, the CDR3 is TGCGCCAGCAGCCAAGACAGTATTAAAAACACCATATATTTT.

The gene calls are TRBV7-9 and TRBJ2-7; 9 bases are a match to TRBD1. The CDR3 contains 14 residues. Unmatched junction bases numbered 2, after V lost 0 bases and J lost 5 bases. Germline values: CDR1 SEHNR, CDR2 FQNEAQ (reference sequence). CDR3 sequence (DNA): TGTGCCAGCAGCTTAGCCGGGACAGGGCACGAGCAGTACTTC. Its protein product is CASSLAGTGHEQYF.

The chain is built from TRBV5-4 and TRBJ2-3, with D unresolved. The CDR3 loop spans 14 amino acids. CDR1 is SGHNT and CDR2 is YYREEE in the germline V gene (reference sequence). The V and J ends lost 1 base and 4 bases respectively, with 10 bases between them. The CDR3 coding sequence is TGTGCCAGCAGCTTGTGGTTAGCATCAGATACGCAGTATTTT. Amino acids: CASSLWLASDTQYF.

The chain has TRBV5-1 and TRBJ2-1; D is perhaps TRBD1 (6 bases). Between the trimmed V and J ends, which lost 0 bases and 8 bases, there was a span of 12 bases. The CDR3 consists of 14 residues. Germline V gene data show CDR1 as SGHRS and CDR2 as YFSETQ. This CDR3 reads CASSLGNRADEQFF. CDR3 bases: TGCGCCAGCAGCTTGGGAAACAGGGCGGATGAGCAGTTCTTC.

The chain has TRBV6-5 and TRBJ1-1, with D unresolved. The CDR3 sequence is 10 residues long. The germline gives CDR1 MNHEY, CDR2 SVGAGI. Deletions cut 5 bases from V and 11 bases from J, with 9 bases between. Here the CDR3 reads CASSSTSAFF. In DNA form, the CDR3 reads TGTGCCAGCAGTAGCACATCGGCTTTCTTT.

In its sample, this clone was seen once. J is TRBJ1-3 and V is TRBV4-3; D is unresolved. The CDR3 runs 13 residues. In germline, CDR1 is LGHNA, CDR2 YSLEER. V lost 3 bases to trimming and J lost 1 base, with 4 bases between them. CDR3 DNA sequence: TGCGCCAGCAGCCAGCAGTCTGGAAACACCATATATTTT. Translating it yields CASSQQSGNTIYF.

The V and J genes are TRBV2 and TRBJ2-7; 7 positions match TRBD1. The CDR3 is 15 amino acids. From germline, CDR1 is SNHLY and CDR2 FYNNEI. Unmatched junction bases numbered 7, after V lost 5 bases and J lost 0 bases. The CDR3 sequence is CASSQDRDDSYEQYF. In DNA form, the CDR3 reads TGTGCCAGCAGTCAAGACAGGGACGACTCCTACGAGCAGTACTTC.

The rearrangement uses TRBV4-3 and TRBJ1-3; D call uncertain. V shed 0 bases and J shed 2 bases, with 11 bases lying between them. CDR3 size: 16 residues. CDR1 is LGHNA and CDR2 is YSLEER in the germline V gene. The CDR3 sequence is CASSQEVAGAGNTIYF. The CDR3 bases are TGCGCCAGCAGCCAAGAGGTAGCTGGGGCTGGAAACACCATATATTTT.

The chain links TRBV20-1 to TRBJ1-1, with D perhaps TRBD1 (5 bases). This CDR3 has 11 amino acids. CDR1 and CDR2 (germline): DFQATT, SNEGSKA (reference sequence). Deletions cut 1 base from V and 11 bases from J, with 11 bases between. CDR3 residues: CSARAGTFAFF. CDR3 nucleotides: TGCAGTGCTAGAGCCGGGACGTTTGCTTTCTTT.

This chain uses TRBV2 with TRBJ2-3, with 8 bases aligning to TRBD2. The V gene end was trimmed by 10 bases and the J gene end by 0 bases; junction bases not matched to a gene: 9. The germline V gene encodes CDR1 SNHLY and CDR2 FYNNEI. The CDR3 runs 15 residues. The CDR3 region is CATFWAGGSTDTQYF. The DNA for the CDR3 is TGTGCCACCTTTTGGGCGGGAGGAAGCACAGATACGCAGTATTTT.

The rearrangement links TRBV3-1 (or the pseudogene TRBV3-2) to TRBJ2-2; 7 bases are shared with TRBD2. Per the germline V gene, CDR1 is LGHDT and CDR2 is YNNKEL (reference sequence). The V and J ends lost 4 bases and 7 bases, in that order; junction bases with no gene match: 9. The CDR3 has 15 amino acids. CDR3 DNA: TGTGCCAGCAGCCTCATGGGCGGGGGAAACGGGGAGCTGTTTTTT. It is translated as CASSLMGGGNGELFF.

This sequence joins TRBV19 and TRBJ1-4; tentative D call: TRBD1 (6 bases). The V end was cut by 3 bases, the J end by 6 bases, with 11 bases between. Germline lookup yields CDR1 LNHDA and CDR2 SQIVND (reference sequence). The CDR3 has 14 residues. The DNA for the CDR3 is TGTGCCAGTAGTATCCGGGGGCTTGATGAAAAACTGTTTTTT. Its translation is CASSIRGLDEKLFF.

J is TRBJ2-1 and V is TRBV7-2; D is unresolved. The CDR3 consists of 14 residues. V lost 1 base and J lost 8, with 12 bases in between. Germline CDR1 is SGHTA and CDR2 is FQGNSA. The CDR3 reads CASSLDPESDEQFF. The CDR3 nucleotides read TGTGCCAGCAGCTTAGACCCGGAATCTGATGAGCAGTTCTTC.

CDR3 sequence reads: CSVEYVATTYEQYF. The DNA of the CDR3 is TGCAGCGTAGAATACGTAGCAACCACCTACGAGCAGTACTTC. The chain joins TRBV29-1 to TRBJ2-7; D ambiguous. The germline CDR1 and CDR2 sequences are SQVTM and ANQGSEA. V was trimmed by 6 bases and J by 2 bases, leaving 17 bases between them. The CDR3 is 14 amino acids.

The chain uses TRBV29-1 and TRBJ1-2; 8 nucleotides match TRBD1. Unmatched junction bases numbered 3, after V lost 4 bases and J lost 5 bases. This CDR3 is built from 12 residues. From germline, CDR1 is SQVTM and CDR2 ANQGSEA. The CDR3 DNA reads TGCAGCGTTGGGGGGACAGGATATGGCTACACCTTC. Protein product: CSVGGTGYGYTF.

This sequence joins TRBV7-3 and TRBJ1-1; D gene uncertain. Per the germline V gene, CDR1 is SGHTA and CDR2 is FQGTGA. V gave up 1 base and J gave up 5 bases, with 8 bases separating them. The CDR3 spans 13 residues. The CDR3 loop reads CASSLRRETEAFF. CDR3 nucleotide sequence: TGTGCCAGCAGCTTAAGACGAGAAACTGAAGCTTTCTTT. The full variable domain, rest sourced from reference TRBV7-3 and TRBJ1-1, is GAGVSQTPSNKVTEKGKYVELRCDPISGHTALYWYRQSLGQGPEFLIYFQGTGAADDSGLPNDRFFAVRPEGSVSTLKIQRTERGDSAVYLCASSLRRETEAFFGQGTRLTVV.

The chain uses TRBV28 and TRBJ1-5; 8 bases match TRBD1. Per the germline V gene, CDR1 is MDHEN and CDR2 is SYDVKM. The CDR3 sequence is 14 residues long. V dropped 5 bases and J dropped 7; count of bases not matched to a gene: 7. CDR3 sequence (DNA): TGTGCCAGCAGTGATCAGGGGGCGCGGCAGCCCCAGCATTTT. Amino acid sequence: CASSDQGARQPQHF.

The chain employs TRBV5-1 and TRBJ1-1; D uncertain. The V gene's germline CDR1 is SGHRS and CDR2 YFSETQ. Trimming removed 0 bases from V and 1 base from J, with 7 bases in between. CDR3 length equals 14 residues. Here the CDR3 DNA reads TGCGCCAGCAGCTTGGTTCCGGAGAACACTGAAGCTTTCTTT. This translates into CASSLVPENTEAFF.

V gene TRBV3-1 (or the pseudogene TRBV3-2) combines with J gene TRBJ1-2; 9 bases match TRBD1. The CDR3 consists of 15 residues. Germline lookup yields CDR1 LGHDT and CDR2 YNNKEL (reference sequence). V shed 0 bases, J shed 8 bases, and the junction held 7 bases outside the gene matches. The CDR3 DNA sequence: TGTGCCAGCAGCCAAGATCGGACAGGGGCCGGGGGCTACACCTTC. Translated: CASSQDRTGAGGYTF.

Only a few counts were recorded for this clone. The J gene is TRBJ2-7, the V gene TRBV3-1 (or the pseudogene TRBV3-2), with TRBD1 matching 8 bases. The trim removed 6 bases at V and 3 bases at J, leaving 4 bases unmatched. From germline, CDR1 is LGHDT and CDR2 YNNKEL (reference sequence). This CDR3 has 13 residues. CDR3 in amino acids: CASRRQGRYEQYF. CDR3 DNA: TGTGCCAGCAGGCGACAGGGGCGCTACGAGCAGTACTTC.

The V gene is TRBV4-3, the J gene TRBJ1-6; possible D gene TRBD1, 6 bases. The germline V gene encodes CDR1 LGHNA and CDR2 YSLEER. V was pared by 0 bases and J by 10 bases, with 16 bases between. The CDR3 contains 16 residues. The CDR3 bases are TGCGCCAGCAGCCAAGATCCTACCGGGACAACATCACCCCTCCACTTT. Its translation: CASSQDPTGTTSPLHF.

This chain links TRBV6-5 with TRBJ1-1, with 7 bases fitting TRBD1. The V segment lost 6 bases and the J segment 4 bases; nucleotides outside the gene matches: 5. The germline V gene has CDR1 MNHEY and CDR2 SVGAGI. The CDR3 contains 13 residues. CDR3 coding DNA: TGTGCCAGCAGACAAACAGGGGCCACTGAAGCTTTCTTT. Protein product: CASRQTGATEAFF.

As DNA, the CDR3 is TGTGCCAGCAGCTTAAAAGCGGACTACGAGCAGTACTTC. The encoded protein is CASSLKADYEQYF. The J gene is TRBJ2-7, the V gene TRBV7-3; possible D gene TRBD2, 5 bases. The V gene lost 1 base and the J gene lost 3 bases, with 7 bases spanning the gap. Germline-derived CDR1 and CDR2 are SGHTA and FQGTGA. The CDR3 runs to 13 residues.

The J gene is TRBJ1-1, the V gene TRBV6-5, with 7 bases that match TRBD1. The CDR3 sequence is 13 residues long. The junction had 1 base not matched to a gene; V was cut back by 5 bases and J by 1 base. Germline V gene data show CDR1 as MNHEY and CDR2 as SVGAGI. DNA for the CDR3: TGTGCCAGCAGTAGGGGGCGGAACACTGAAGCTTTCTTT. This encodes CASSRGRNTEAFF.

This clone was seen only once. The chain employs TRBV4-1 and TRBJ2-7, with 7 positions matching TRBD2. Trimming at V came to 0 bases and at J to 4 bases, leaving 3 bases not matched to a gene. The germline V gene has CDR1 MGHRA and CDR2 YSYEKL. There are 14 residues in the CDR3. The CDR3 DNA follows: TGCGCCAGCAGCCAAGACGGGAGGAATTACGAGCAGTACTTC. Protein product: CASSQDGRNYEQYF.